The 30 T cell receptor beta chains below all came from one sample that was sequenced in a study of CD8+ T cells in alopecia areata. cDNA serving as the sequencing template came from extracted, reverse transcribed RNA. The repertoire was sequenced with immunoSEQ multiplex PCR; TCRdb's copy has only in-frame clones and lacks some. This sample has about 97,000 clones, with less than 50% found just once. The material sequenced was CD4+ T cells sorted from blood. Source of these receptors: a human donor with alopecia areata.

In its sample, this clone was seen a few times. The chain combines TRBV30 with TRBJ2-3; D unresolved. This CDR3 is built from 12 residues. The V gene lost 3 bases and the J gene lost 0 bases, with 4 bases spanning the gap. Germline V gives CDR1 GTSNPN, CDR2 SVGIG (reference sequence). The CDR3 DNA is TGTGCCTGGAGCGGGAGCACAGATACGCAGTATTTT. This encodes CAWSGSTDTQYF.

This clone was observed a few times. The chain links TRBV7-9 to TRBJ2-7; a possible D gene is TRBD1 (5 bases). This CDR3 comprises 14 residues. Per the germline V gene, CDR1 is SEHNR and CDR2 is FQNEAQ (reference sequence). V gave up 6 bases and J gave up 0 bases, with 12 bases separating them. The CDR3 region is CASRDDRSSYEQYF. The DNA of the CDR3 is TGTGCCAGCAGGGACGACAGAAGCTCCTACGAGCAGTACTTC.

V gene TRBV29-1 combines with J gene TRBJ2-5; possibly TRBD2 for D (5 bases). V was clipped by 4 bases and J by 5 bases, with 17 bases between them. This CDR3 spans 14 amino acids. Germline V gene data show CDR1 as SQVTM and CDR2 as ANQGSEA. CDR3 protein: CSVAPQTSGETQYF. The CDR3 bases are TGCAGCGTTGCACCACAAACTAGTGGCGAGACCCAGTACTTC.

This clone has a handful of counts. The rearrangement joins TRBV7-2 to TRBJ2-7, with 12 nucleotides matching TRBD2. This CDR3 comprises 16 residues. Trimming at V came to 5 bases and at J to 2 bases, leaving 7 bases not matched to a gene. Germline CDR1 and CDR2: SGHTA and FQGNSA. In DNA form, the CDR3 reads TGTGCCAGCAGCCTTGGACTAGCGGGAATTCCCTACGAGCAGTACTTC. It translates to CASSLGLAGIPYEQYF.

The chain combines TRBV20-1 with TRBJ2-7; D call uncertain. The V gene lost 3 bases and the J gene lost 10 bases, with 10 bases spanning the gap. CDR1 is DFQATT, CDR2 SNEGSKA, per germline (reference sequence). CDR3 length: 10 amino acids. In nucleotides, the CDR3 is TGCAGTGCTAGCGTGCCCACTCAGTACTTC. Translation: CSASVPTQYF.

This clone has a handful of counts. CDR3 bases: TGTGCCTGGGGACTAGCGGCAATGAGCGAGCAGTTCTTC. As protein: CAWGLAAMSEQFF. The V gene is TRBV30, the J gene TRBJ2-1; the match to TRBD2 covers 10 bases. The V and J ends lost 5 bases and 10 bases, in that order; junction bases with no gene match: 8. In germline, CDR1 is GTSNPN, CDR2 SVGIG (reference sequence). The CDR3 loop spans 13 amino acids.

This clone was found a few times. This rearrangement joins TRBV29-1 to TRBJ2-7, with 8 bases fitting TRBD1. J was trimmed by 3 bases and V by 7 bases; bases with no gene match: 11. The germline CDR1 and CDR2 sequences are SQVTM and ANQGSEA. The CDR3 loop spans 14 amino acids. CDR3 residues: CSATADRAIYEQYF. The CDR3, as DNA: TGCAGCGCCACAGCGGACAGGGCCATCTACGAGCAGTACTTC.

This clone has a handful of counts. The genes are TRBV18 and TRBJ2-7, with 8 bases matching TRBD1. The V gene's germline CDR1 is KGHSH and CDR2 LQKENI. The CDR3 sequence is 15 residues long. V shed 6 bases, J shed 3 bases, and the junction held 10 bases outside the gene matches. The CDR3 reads CASSPGTGVLYEQYF. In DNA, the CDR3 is TGTGCCAGCTCTCCCGGGACAGGTGTCCTCTACGAGCAGTACTTC.

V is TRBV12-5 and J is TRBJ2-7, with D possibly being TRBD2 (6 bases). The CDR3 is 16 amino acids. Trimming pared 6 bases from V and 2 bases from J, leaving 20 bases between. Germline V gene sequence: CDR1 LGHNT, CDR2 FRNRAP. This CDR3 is CASGDSRDSQPYEQYF. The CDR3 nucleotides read TGTGCTAGTGGCGACTCACGGGACTCCCAGCCCTACGAGCAGTACTTC.

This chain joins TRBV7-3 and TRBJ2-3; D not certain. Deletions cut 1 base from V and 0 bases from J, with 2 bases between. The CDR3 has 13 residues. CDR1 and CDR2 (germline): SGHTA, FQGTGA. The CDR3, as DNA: TGTGCCAGCAGCTTAATTAGCACAGATACGCAGTATTTT. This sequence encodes CASSLISTDTQYF.

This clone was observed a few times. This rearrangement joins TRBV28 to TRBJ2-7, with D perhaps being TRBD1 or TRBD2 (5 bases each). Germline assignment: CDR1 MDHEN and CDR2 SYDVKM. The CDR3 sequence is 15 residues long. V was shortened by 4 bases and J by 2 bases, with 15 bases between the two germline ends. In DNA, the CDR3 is TGTGCCAGCAGTTCCCGATTTGGGGACCCCTACGAGCAGTACTTC. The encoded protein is CASSSRFGDPYEQYF.

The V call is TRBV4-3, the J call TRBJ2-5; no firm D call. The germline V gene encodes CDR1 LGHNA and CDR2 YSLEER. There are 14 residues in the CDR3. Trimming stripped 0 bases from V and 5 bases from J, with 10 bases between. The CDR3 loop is CASSQDSLGETQYF. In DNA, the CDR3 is TGCGCCAGCAGCCAAGACTCACTCGGGGAGACCCAGTACTTC.

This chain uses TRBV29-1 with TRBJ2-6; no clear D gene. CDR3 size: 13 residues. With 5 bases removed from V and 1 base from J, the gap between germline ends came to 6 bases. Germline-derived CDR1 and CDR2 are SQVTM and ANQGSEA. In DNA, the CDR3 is TGCAGCGTTTCCGGATCTGGGGCCAACGTCCTGACTTTC. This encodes CSVSGSGANVLTF.

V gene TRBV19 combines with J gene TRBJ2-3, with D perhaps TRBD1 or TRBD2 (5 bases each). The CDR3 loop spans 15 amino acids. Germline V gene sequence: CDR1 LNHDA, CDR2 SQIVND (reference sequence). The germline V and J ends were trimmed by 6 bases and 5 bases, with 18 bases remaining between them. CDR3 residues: CASSRGPNLLDTQYF. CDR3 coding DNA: TGTGCCAGTAGCCGGGGACCAAACCTTCTAGATACGCAGTATTTT.

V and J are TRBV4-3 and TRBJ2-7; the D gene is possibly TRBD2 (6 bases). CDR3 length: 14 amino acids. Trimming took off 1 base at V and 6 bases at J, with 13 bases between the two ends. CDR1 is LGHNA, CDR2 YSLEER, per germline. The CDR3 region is CASSQAGGEVEQYF. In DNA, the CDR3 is TGCGCCAGCAGCCAAGCCGGGGGAGAAGTCGAGCAGTACTTC.

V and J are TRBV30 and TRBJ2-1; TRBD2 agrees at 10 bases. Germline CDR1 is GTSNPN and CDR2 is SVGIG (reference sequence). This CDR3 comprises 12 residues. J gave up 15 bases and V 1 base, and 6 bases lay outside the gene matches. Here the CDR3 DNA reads TGTGCCTGGAGTGGGACTAGCGGTGTTGCGTTCTTC. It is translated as CAWSGTSGVAFF. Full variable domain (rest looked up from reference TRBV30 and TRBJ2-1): SQTIHQWPATLVQPVGSPLSLECTVEGTSNPNLYWYRQAAGRGLQLLFYSVGIGQISSEVPQNLSASRPQDRQFILSSKKLLLSDSGFYLCAWSGTSGVAFFGPGTRLTVL.

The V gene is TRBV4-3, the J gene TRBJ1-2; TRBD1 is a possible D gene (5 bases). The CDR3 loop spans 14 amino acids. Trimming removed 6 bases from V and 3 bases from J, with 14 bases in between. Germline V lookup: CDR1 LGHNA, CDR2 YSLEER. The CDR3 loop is CASSGYEGDYGYTF. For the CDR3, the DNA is TGCGCCAGCAGTGGGTACGAAGGGGACTATGGCTACACCTTC.

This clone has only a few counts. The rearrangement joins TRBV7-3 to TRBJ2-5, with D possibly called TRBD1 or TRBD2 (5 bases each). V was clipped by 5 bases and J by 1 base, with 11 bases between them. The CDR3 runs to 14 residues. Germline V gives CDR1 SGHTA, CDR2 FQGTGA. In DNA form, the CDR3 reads TGTGCCAGCAGCCGGGACCACTCCCAAGAGACCCAGTACTTC. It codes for CASSRDHSQETQYF.

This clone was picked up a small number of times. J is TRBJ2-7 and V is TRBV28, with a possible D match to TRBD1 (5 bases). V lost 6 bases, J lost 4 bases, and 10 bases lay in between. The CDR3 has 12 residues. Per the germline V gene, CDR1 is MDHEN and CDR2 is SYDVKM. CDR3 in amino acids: CASSETVYEQYF. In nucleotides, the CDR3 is TGTGCCAGCAGCGAGACAGTATACGAGCAGTACTTC.

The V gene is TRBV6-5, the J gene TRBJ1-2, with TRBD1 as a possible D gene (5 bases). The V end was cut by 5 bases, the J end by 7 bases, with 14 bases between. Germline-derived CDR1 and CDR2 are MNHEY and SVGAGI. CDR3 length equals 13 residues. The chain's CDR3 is CASSRRRGGGYTF. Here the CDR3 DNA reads TGTGCCAGCAGTCGTCGACGGGGCGGTGGCTACACCTTC.

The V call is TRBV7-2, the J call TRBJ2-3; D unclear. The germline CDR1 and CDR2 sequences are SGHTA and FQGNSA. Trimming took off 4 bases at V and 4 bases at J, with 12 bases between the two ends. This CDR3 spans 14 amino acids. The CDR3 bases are TGTGCCAGCAGCTCCGGATTGGGCGCAGATACGCAGTATTTT. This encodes CASSSGLGADTQYF.

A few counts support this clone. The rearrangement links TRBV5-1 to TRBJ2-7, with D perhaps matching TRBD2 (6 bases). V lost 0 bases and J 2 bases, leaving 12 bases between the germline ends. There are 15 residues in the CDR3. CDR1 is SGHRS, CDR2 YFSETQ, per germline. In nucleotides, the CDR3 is TGCGCCAGCAGCTTGGGGAGGGGAAGAACCTACGAGCAGTACTTC. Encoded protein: CASSLGRGRTYEQYF. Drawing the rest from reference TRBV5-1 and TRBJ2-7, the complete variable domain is KAGVTQTPRYLIKTRGQQVTLSCSPISGHRSVSWYQQTPGQGLQFLFEYFSETQRNKGNFPGRFSGRQFSNSRSEMNVSTLELGDSALYLCASSLGRGRTYEQYFGPGTRLTVT.

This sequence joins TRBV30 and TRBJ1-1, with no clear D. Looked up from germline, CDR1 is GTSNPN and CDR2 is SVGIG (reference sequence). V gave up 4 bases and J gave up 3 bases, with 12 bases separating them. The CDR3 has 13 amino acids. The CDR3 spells CAWTFKRDTEAFF. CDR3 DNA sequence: TGTGCCTGGACGTTCAAGCGGGACACTGAAGCTTTCTTT.

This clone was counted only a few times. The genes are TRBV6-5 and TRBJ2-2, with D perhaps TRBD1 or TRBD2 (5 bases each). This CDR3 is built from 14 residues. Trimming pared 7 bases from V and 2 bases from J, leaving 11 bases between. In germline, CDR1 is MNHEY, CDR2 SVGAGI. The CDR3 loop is CASKRQGNTGELFF. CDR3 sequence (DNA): TGTGCCAGCAAGCGGCAGGGAAACACCGGGGAGCTGTTTTTT.

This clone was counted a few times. CDR3 in DNA: TGTGCCAGCAGTTGGGCCACAACTAATGAAAAACTGTTTTTT. Residues: CASSWATTNEKLFF. The V call is TRBV28, the J call TRBJ1-4; D ambiguous. CDR1 and CDR2 from the germline V gene are MDHEN and SYDVKM. V shed 4 bases and J shed 0 bases, with 6 bases lying between them. The CDR3 is made up of 14 amino acids.

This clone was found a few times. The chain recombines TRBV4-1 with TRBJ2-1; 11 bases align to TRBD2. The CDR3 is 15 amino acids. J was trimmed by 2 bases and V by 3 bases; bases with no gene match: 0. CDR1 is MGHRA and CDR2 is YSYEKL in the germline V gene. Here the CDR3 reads CASSQTSGAYNEQFF. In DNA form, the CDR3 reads TGCGCCAGCAGCCAGACTAGCGGGGCCTACAATGAGCAGTTCTTC.

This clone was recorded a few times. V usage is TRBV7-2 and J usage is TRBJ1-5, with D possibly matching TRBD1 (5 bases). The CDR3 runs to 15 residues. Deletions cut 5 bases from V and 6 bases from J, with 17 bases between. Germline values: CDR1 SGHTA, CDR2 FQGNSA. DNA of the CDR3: TGTGCCAGCAGCCCTGGCGGGGGAGATTTTCAGCCCCAGCATTTT. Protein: CASSPGGGDFQPQHF.

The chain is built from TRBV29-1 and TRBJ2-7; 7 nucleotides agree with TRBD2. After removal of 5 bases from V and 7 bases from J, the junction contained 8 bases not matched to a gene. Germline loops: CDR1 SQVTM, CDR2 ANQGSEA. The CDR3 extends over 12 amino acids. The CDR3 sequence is CSVLLGSGEQYF. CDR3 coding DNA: TGCAGCGTTCTTTTAGGTAGCGGGGAGCAGTACTTC.

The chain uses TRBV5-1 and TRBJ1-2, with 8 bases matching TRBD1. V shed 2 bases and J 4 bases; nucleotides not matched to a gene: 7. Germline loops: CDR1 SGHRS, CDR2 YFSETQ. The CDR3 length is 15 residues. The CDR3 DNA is TGCGCCAGCAGCTTACCGACAGGGGACCCCTATGGCTACACCTTC. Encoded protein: CASSLPTGDPYGYTF.

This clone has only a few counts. The CDR3 DNA sequence: TGTGCCAGTAGTATAGCGGACAGGGGTTCTGCCGAGCAGTACTTC. Translated: CASSIADRGSAEQYF. The chain links TRBV19 to TRBJ2-7; 9 positions agree with TRBD1. V lost 1 base and J lost 6; bases outside the gene matches: 7. The CDR3 spans 15 residues. Looked up from germline, CDR1 is LNHDA and CDR2 is SQIVND (reference sequence).